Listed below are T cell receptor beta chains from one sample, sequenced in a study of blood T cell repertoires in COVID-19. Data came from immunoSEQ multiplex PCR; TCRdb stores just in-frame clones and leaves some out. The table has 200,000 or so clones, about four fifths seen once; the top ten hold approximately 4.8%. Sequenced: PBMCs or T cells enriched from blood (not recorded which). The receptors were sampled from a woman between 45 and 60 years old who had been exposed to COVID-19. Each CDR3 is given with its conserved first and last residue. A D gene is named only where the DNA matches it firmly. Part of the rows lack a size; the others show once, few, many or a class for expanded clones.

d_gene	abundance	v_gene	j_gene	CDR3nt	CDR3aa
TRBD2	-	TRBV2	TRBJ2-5	TGTGCCAGCTCGCGTAGCGGGGGGCAACAAGAGACCCAGTACTTC	CASSRSGGQQETQYF
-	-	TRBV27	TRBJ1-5	TGTGCCAGCTCCACTGAGCAGGATCAGCCCCAGCATTTT	CASSTEQDQPQHF
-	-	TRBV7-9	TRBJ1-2	TGTGCCAGCAGCTTAGGAGATAACCGAATCGCAGGGTATGGCTACACCTTC	CASSLGDNRIAGYGYTF
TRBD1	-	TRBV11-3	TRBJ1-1	TGTGCCAGCAGCTTAGGGGACAGCACTGAAGCTTTCTTT	CASSLGDSTEAFF
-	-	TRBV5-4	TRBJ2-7	TGTGCCAGCAGCTTAGGGGGGACAGTCGAGCAGTACTTC	CASSLGGTVEQYF
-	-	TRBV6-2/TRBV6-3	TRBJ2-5	TGTGCCAGCAGTTTAGCCGCGGTCTCAGGATGGGGAGGCATTGAAGAGACCCAGTACTTC	CASSLAAVSGWGGIEETQYF
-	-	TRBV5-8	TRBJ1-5	TGTGCCAGCAGCTTGGCTGGGGGCGGCAATCAGCCCCAGCATTTT	CASSLAGGGNQPQHF
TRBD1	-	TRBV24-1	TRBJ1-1	TGTGCCACCAGCCGACAGGGGGCCACTGAAGCTTTCTTT	CATSRQGATEAFF
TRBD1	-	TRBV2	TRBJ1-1	TGTGCCGACCAAGGGGTTGACAGGGAGAAAGCTTTCTTT	CADQGVDREKAFF
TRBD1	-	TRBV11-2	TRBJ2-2	TGTGCCAGCAGCTCATTACAGGGGTTCCCCGGGGAGCTGTTTTTT	CASSSLQGFPGELFF
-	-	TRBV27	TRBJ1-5	TGTGCCAGCAGTTTAAAGGGGAGCAATCAGCCCCAGCATTTT	CASSLKGSNQPQHF
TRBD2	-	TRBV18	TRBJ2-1	TGTGCCAGCTCACCAGGCCCTAGCGGGACCTACAATGAGCAGTTCTTC	CASSPGPSGTYNEQFF
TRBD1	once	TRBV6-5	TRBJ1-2	TGTGCCAGCAGCCAGACAGGGGCTAACTATGGCTACACCTTC	CASSQTGANYGYTF
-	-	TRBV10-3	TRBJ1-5	TGTGCCATCAGTGAAGGCGGGGACCAGCCCCAGCATTTT	CAISEGGDQPQHF
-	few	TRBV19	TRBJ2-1	TGTGCCAGTAGTATAAGCCGAGGATTTTCCTACAATGAGCAGTTCTTC	CASSISRGFSYNEQFF
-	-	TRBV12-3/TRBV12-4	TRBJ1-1	TGTGCCAGCAGCCCACTACTCGGGGCTGAAGCTTTCTTT	CASSPLLGAEAFF
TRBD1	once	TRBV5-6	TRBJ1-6	TGTGCCAGCAGATTTGGGGACAGATCATCACCCCTCCACTTT	CASRFGDRSSPLHF
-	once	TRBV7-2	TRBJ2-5	TGTGCCAGTCAGACGACTCAAGAGACCCAGTACTTC	CASQTTQETQYF
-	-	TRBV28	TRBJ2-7	TGTGCCACCAGAGGCCTCGGGACAAGAGGTACCTACGAGCAGTACTTC	CATRGLGTRGTYEQYF
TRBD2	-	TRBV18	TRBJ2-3	TGTGCCAGCTCATCCCTAGCGGGAGGCGATACGCAGTATTTT	CASSSLAGGDTQYF
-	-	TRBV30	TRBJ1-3	TGTGCCTGGAGCCTTATTCGGACAGCAAGCTCTGGAAACACCATATATTTT	CAWSLIRTASSGNTIYF
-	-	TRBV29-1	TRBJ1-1	TGCAGCGTTGTAGTGTACCTTTCGAACACTGAAGCTTTCTTT	CSVVVYLSNTEAFF
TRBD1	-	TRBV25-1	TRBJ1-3	TGTGCCAGCAGTGCCTGGGGACAGGCCCGAAACACCATATATTTT	CASSAWGQARNTIYF
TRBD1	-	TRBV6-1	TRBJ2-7	TGTGCCAGCAGTGAAAACAGGGGGTCCTACGAGCAGTACTTC	CASSENRGSYEQYF
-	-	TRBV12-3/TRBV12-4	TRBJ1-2	TGTGCCAGCAGTTATGTTAAAAGCGGCTACACCTTC	CASSYVKSGYTF
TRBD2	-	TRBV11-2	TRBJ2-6	TGTGCCAGCAGCTATTTCCCCCCGGGACTAGCTACCGGGGCCAACGTCCTGACTTTC	CASSYFPPGLATGANVLTF
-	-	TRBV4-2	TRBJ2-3	TGTGCCAGCAGCCAGGAGTTAAGAGCAGATACGCAGTATTTT	CASSQELRADTQYF
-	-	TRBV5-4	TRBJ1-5	TGTGCCAGCAGCTTGGAAAACGGGCCCCAGCATTTT	CASSLENGPQHF
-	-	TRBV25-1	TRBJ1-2	TGTGCCAGCAGTGAACCAGGGACTAACTATGGCTACACCTTC	CASSEPGTNYGYTF
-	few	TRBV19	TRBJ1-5	TGTGCCAGTACCTCAATCACCTATAGCAATCAGCCCCAGCATTTT	CASTSITYSNQPQHF
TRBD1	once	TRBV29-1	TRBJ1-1	TGCAGCGCCTTGTCCCGGGACAGTACTGAAGCTTTCTTT	CSALSRDSTEAFF
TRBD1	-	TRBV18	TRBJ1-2	TGTGCCAGCTCACCGACAGGGGGCTATGGCTACACCTTC	CASSPTGGYGYTF
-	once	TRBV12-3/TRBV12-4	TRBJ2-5	TGTGCCAGCAGTTTCAAAGAGACCCAGTACTTC	CASSFKETQYF
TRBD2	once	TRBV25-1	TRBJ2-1	TGTGCCAGCAGTCAGTCTGGGACTAGCCCTACCCATGAGCAGTTCTTC	CASSQSGTSPTHEQFF
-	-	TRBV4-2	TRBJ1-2	TGTGCCAGCAGCCAAGAAGGAAGGGGGTATGGCTACACCTTC	CASSQEGRGYGYTF
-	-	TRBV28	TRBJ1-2	TGTGCCAGCAGTCTTCTACGTTATGGCTACACCTTC	CASSLLRYGYTF
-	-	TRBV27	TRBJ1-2	TGTGCCAGCAGTTTGAGGGGGGGGAACCTCTATGGCTACACCTTC	CASSLRGGNLYGYTF
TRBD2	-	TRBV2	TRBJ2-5	TGTGCCAGCAGTGAGTTGCGGGGGGCCCAAGAGACCCAGTACTTC	CASSELRGAQETQYF
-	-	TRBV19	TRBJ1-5	TGTGCCAGTAGTATGAGCTCGGGTCAGCCCCAGCATTTT	CASSMSSGQPQHF
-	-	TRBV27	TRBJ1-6	TGTGCCAGCAGTGCGCAGACAGCACCCTCCTATAATTCACCCCTCCACTTT	CASSAQTAPSYNSPLHF
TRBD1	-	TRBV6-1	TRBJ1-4	TGTGCCAGCAGTGAGCGGGACAGGGTTACTAATGAAAAACTGTTTTTT	CASSERDRVTNEKLFF